These 10 T cell receptor beta chains were sequenced from one sample in a study of neurological immune-mediated disorders. MiXCR, applied by TCRdb to the 5' RACE reads, yields one record per CDR3 protein. The sample lists under 50,000 distinct CDR3 sequences; over 20% were seen once. The specimen sequenced was PBMCs. These receptors were collected from a woman in her 70s in good health.

This clonotype came up once. The V and J genes are TRBV20-1 and TRBJ2-7; TRBD1 is a possible D gene (6 bases). Trimming pared 7 bases from V and 4 bases from J, leaving 14 bases between. CDR1 and CDR2 (germline): DFQATT, SNEGSKA (reference sequence). The CDR3 loop spans 12 amino acids. Written as DNA, the CDR3 is TGCAGTGTCCAGGGGCAGAAGTACGAGCAGTACTTC. Its protein is CSVQGQKYEQYF.

This clonotype was counted many times. This chain joins TRBV15 and TRBJ1-2; no reliable D call. Trimming took 0 bases from V and 4 from J, leaving 3 bases between them. The CDR3 runs to 12 residues. Germline V gene lookup returns CDR1 LNHNV and CDR2 YYDKDF (reference sequence). DNA for the CDR3: TGTGCCACCAGCAGAGAAGGCTATGGCTACACCTTC. Amino acid sequence: CATSREGYGYTF.

The chain combines TRBV28 with TRBJ2-1, with D possibly being TRBD2 (6 bases). This CDR3 contains 15 residues. Germline CDR1 is MDHEN and CDR2 is SYDVKM. V lost 2 bases and J lost 6, with 14 bases in between. The CDR3 sequence is CASSLGVGAGNEQFF. For the CDR3, the DNA is TGTGCCAGCAGTTTAGGGGTGGGAGCGGGCAATGAGCAGTTCTTC.

The rearrangement joins TRBV5-1 to TRBJ2-3; possibly TRBD2 for D (5 bases). Trimming shortened V by 4 bases and J by 6 bases, and 9 bases separated the two germline ends. CDR1 is SGHRS, CDR2 YFSETQ, per germline. CDR3 length: 12 amino acids. The CDR3 region has the DNA TGCGCCAGCAGCCCTTCTAGCGATACGCAGTATTTT. This sequence encodes CASSPSSDTQYF.

This clonotype was seen more than once but under ten times. The chain uses TRBV29-1 and TRBJ1-1; no firm D call. V was trimmed by 3 bases and J by 1 base, leaving 9 bases between them. This CDR3 is built from 13 residues. The germline V gene encodes CDR1 SQVTM and CDR2 ANQGSEA. The CDR3 DNA follows: TGCAGCGTTGAGGAAGGGTCGAACACTGAAGCTTTCTTT. It encodes CSVEEGSNTEAFF.

The table lists this clonotype with many counts. The V gene is TRBV2, the J gene TRBJ2-7, with D unresolved. Trimming removed 3 bases at V and 2 bases at J, with 11 bases between. This CDR3 is built from 14 residues. Germline loops: CDR1 SNHLY, CDR2 FYNNEI. The CDR3, as DNA: TGTGCCAGCAGTGAGAAGGCGCCTACCTACGAGCAGTACTTC. Its protein product is CASSEKAPTYEQYF.

Turning to this clonotype: A clone one base away is much larger, so this may be a read error. The V and J genes are TRBV3-1 and TRBJ2-5; D is perhaps TRBD2 (5 bases). Germline V lookup: CDR1 LGHDT, CDR2 YNNKEL (reference sequence). The CDR3 has 15 amino acids. V gave up 4 bases and J gave up 5 bases, with 17 bases separating them. The CDR3 loop is CASSLSGSPGETQYF. The CDR3 DNA is TGTGCCAGCAGCCTATCGGGGAGTCCTGGTGAGACCCAGTACTTC.

The chain is built from TRBV30 and TRBJ2-3; D is perhaps TRBD1 (5 bases). The germline CDR1 and CDR2 sequences are GTSNPN and SVGIG (reference sequence). The CDR3 spans 13 residues. V lost 5 bases to trimming and J lost 2 bases, with 11 bases between them. The CDR3 spells CAWRRQNTDTQYF. The CDR3 nucleotides are TGTGCCTGGCGTCGACAGAACACAGATACGCAGTATTTT.

This clonotype was seen at least ten times. The CDR3 DNA sequence: TGCGCCAGCAGCCGGGAGGGGGATGAGCAGTTCTTC. It yields the protein CASSREGDEQFF. The J gene is TRBJ2-1, the V gene TRBV5-1; 8 positions agree with TRBD2. Germline V lookup: CDR1 SGHRS, CDR2 YFSETQ. Losses at the gene ends were 4 bases for V and 8 bases for J; bases not matched to a gene: 2. This CDR3 is built from 12 residues.

At least ten counts were recorded for this clonotype. This chain connects TRBV7-9 to TRBJ2-2; 10 positions match TRBD1. With V trimmed by 6 bases and J by 6 bases, 7 bases remained unmatched. This CDR3 contains 15 residues. Germline CDR1 reads SEHNR; CDR2 reads FQNEAQ (reference sequence). CDR3 DNA sequence: TGTGCCAGCAGATGGACAGGGGGAACGGCCGGGGAGCTGTTTTTT. It specifies CASRWTGGTAGELFF.